This passage covers 12 T cell receptor beta chains from one sample sequenced in a study of shared T cell receptors in the human thymus. Profiled with immunoSEQ multiplex PCR; TCRdb holds only in-frame clones, not every one. The sample lists under 700,000 clones, 78% occurring once. These same data were also listed under a study on human thymus T cells.

Sequenced: thymocytes. These receptors came from a boy in the first two years of life with a congenital heart defect.

The chain carries TRBV5-1 and TRBJ2-3, with 12 nucleotides matching TRBD1. V shed 4 bases and J 5 bases; nucleotides not matched to a gene: 5. There are 15 residues in the CDR3. Germline lookup yields CDR1 SGHRS and CDR2 YFSETQ. CDR3 coding DNA: TGCGCCAGCAGCCCGGGGACAGGGGGCGGAGATACGCAGTATTTT. This encodes CASSPGTGGGDTQYF.

The chain employs TRBV2 and TRBJ2-3, with TRBD2 identical over 7 bases. Germline V gene lookup returns CDR1 SNHLY and CDR2 FYNNEI. V was pared by 2 bases and J by 2 bases, with 13 bases of the junction left unmatched. CDR3 size: 18 residues. The CDR3 bases are TGTGCCAGCAGTGAATCCGGAGCGGGAAGGGGATACACAGATACGCAGTATTTT. Translating gives CASSESGAGRGYTDTQYF.

J is TRBJ2-7 and V is TRBV10-3, with a weak D call TRBD2 (6 bases). Looked up from germline, CDR1 is ENHRY and CDR2 is SYGVKD. This CDR3 contains 12 residues. V lost 2 bases and J lost 6, with 8 bases in between. For the CDR3, the DNA is TGTGCCATCAGTGAGAGGGGAGGCGAGCAGTACTTC. Its protein is CAISERGGEQYF.

The chain is built from TRBV9 and TRBJ2-7; weak D call: TRBD1 (6 bases). The CDR3 loop spans 16 amino acids. The germline V and J ends were trimmed by 0 bases and 0 bases, with 13 bases remaining between them. Looked up from germline, CDR1 is SGDLS and CDR2 is YYNGEE. The CDR3 DNA reads TGTGCCAGCAGCGTAGAGGGGGACACCCCCTCCTACGAGCAGTACTTC. Amino acid sequence: CASSVEGDTPSYEQYF.

V is TRBV7-2 and J is TRBJ2-7, with D unclear. The CDR3 covers 12 residues. Germline loops: CDR1 SGHTA, CDR2 FQGNSA. The V end lost 3 bases, the J end lost 2 bases, and 5 bases lay between the germline ends. The CDR3 is CASSFLPYEQYF. The CDR3 DNA is TGTGCCAGCAGCTTCCTACCCTACGAGCAGTACTTC.

CDR3 bases: TGTGCCAGCAGCTTAGCGTCGGTTAGCGGGTACGTCCAAGAGACCCAGTACTTC. It yields the protein CASSLASVSGYVQETQYF. V gene TRBV7-9 combines with J gene TRBJ2-5; TRBD2 aligns across 7 bases. Looked up from germline, CDR1 is SEHNR and CDR2 is FQNEAQ (reference sequence). V lost 0 bases, J lost 1 base, and 11 bases stayed unmatched. This CDR3 comprises 18 residues.

CDR3 DNA: TGTGCCAGCAGTGAAGCGATAGCGGGAGGGCAGGAGACCCAGTACTTC. Encoded protein: CASSEAIAGGQETQYF. V and J are TRBV6-1 and TRBJ2-5, with 11 bases matching TRBD2. There are 16 residues in the CDR3. Germline lookup yields CDR1 MNHNS and CDR2 SASEGT. The V and J ends lost 0 bases and 5 bases, in that order; junction bases with no gene match: 5.

V and J are TRBV7-9 and TRBJ2-7, with 11 positions matching TRBD2. Germline V gene data show CDR1 as SEHNR and CDR2 as FQNEAQ (reference sequence). Germline trimming cut 5 bases from V and 0 bases from J; bases unmatched to any gene: 9. There are 17 residues in the CDR3. The CDR3 protein is CASSKGTSGPSSYEQYF. The CDR3 DNA follows: TGTGCCAGCAGCAAGGGGACTAGCGGCCCGAGCTCCTACGAGCAGTACTTC.

The chain carries TRBV6-1 and TRBJ1-4; weak D call: TRBD1 (5 bases). The CDR3 runs 14 residues. The germline gives CDR1 MNHNS, CDR2 SASEGT. V lost 7 bases and J lost 3, with 12 bases in between. The CDR3 loop reads CASTRGGSNEKLFF. The CDR3 region has the DNA TGTGCCAGCACCCGGGGGGGATCTAATGAAAAACTGTTTTTT.

The chain employs TRBV27 and TRBJ2-2, with D perhaps TRBD1 (5 bases). This CDR3 comprises 16 residues. CDR1 and CDR2 (germline): MNHEY, SMNVEV (reference sequence). Trimming removed 1 base from V and 6 bases from J, with 15 bases in between. The CDR3 region has the DNA TGTGCCAGCAGTTTATGGGGCCGGGCTAGTTCCGGGGAGCTGTTTTTT. Protein sequence: CASSLWGRASSGELFF.

This chain links TRBV2 with TRBJ1-2; D might be TRBD1 (5 bases). Germline loops: CDR1 SNHLY, CDR2 FYNNEI. The CDR3 covers 16 residues. V was pared by 6 bases and J by 5 bases, with 22 bases between. The CDR3 nucleotides are TGTGCCAGCAGGGAGGCCCCAGGGACTGTTGGTTATGGCTACACCTTC. This encodes CASREAPGTVGYGYTF.

The gene calls are TRBV7-9 and TRBJ2-2; the match to TRBD2 covers 9 bases. Germline-derived CDR1 and CDR2 are SEHNR and FQNEAQ (reference sequence). V lost 3 bases, J lost 7 bases, and 9 bases stayed unmatched. The CDR3 spans 16 residues. CDR3: CASSLEAGGWGGELFF. As DNA, the CDR3 is TGTGCCAGCAGCTTGGAAGCGGGAGGCTGGGGCGGGGAGCTGTTTTTT.